The sequence of this TCR beta chain was determined in a study of blood T cell repertoires in COVID-19. In the source study's methods: Quantification of nucleated cells was approximated via reference gene primer amplification. Method: immunoSEQ multiplex PCR; TCRdb's copy keeps in-frame clones and lacks some. V, J and clone size derive from that table, while D and trimming were established from the DNA sequence. The table shows under 150,000 clones, with around 87% occurring only once. V shed 5 bases, J shed 3 bases, and the junction held 6 bases outside the gene matches. The length of the CDR3 is 15 residues. Germline-derived CDR1 and CDR2 are MNHEY and SMNVEV (reference sequence).

This receptor was taken from an older woman with active COVID-19. The chain couples TRBV27 to TRBJ2-5, with 10 nucleotides matching TRBD2. Sequencing was carried out using peripheral blood. For the CDR3, the DNA is TGTGCCAGCAGTCACCGACTAGCGGGTAAAGAGACCCAGTACTTC. Its protein product is CASSHRLAGKETQYF.